Listed here is a single T cell receptor (beta chain). Its target antigen remains unknown. Base qualities are not recorded, but no much larger clone differs from it by a single base. V lost 0 bases and J lost 2 bases, and the count of bases not matched to a germline gene is 3. The CDR3 measures 16 amino acids from cysteine to phenylalanine. Only the CDR3 region is kept as DNA, spanning 48 bases read in frame from base 1. The germline V gene sets CDR1 to SGHRS and CDR2 to YFSETQ. Library creation used the immunoSEQ multiplex PCR assay. For the multiplex PCR, a mixture combining 60 forward primers for TCR Vbeta segments and 13 reverse primers for TCR Jbeta segments was used. The CDR3 region of rearranged TCR beta genes was amplified from genomic DNA by a multiplex PCR assay. The Illumina HiSeq System was used to sequence the amplified TCR beta libraries as 87-base-pair reads. For the original study's pipeline: In a later analysis, tens of millions of unique TCR beta chains were counted across the roughly 670 repertoires, and approximately 9.9 million of these chains were shared by at least two donors. Raw reads were error-corrected and collapsed into unique sequences by a nearest-neighbor algorithm in which closely related sequences were merged to remove PCR and sequencing errors. To assign V, D and J gene segments, CDR3 sequences were aligned to IMGT reference sequences. For a sequence to be retained, a match of at least six nucleotides was required to both a V gene segment and a J gene segment. A rearrangement counted as productive if the CDR3 had no stop codons and remained in frame with V and J, and every other rearrangement counted as non-productive. CDR3 was defined according to IMGT convention as the region running from the second conserved V-encoded cysteine to the conserved J-encoded phenylalanine. The earlier analysis of fewer than 750 of the donors excluded sequences that lacked an unambiguous match to a single V gene segment. In an earlier analysis of a few hundred of the donors, a V segment was called functional when productive rearrangements were above 56.7%, and segregating when the standard deviation between donors exceeded 5%. A statistical classification framework was built to diagnose cytomegalovirus status from the catalog of TCR beta chain sequences. A later analysis assigned V and J genes by comparing TCR nucleotide sequences with IMGT/GENE-DB human TR gene sequences. A later analysis assigned CDR3 sequences and most-parsimonious VDJ recombination scenarios with the TCRdist pipeline. In a later analysis, each TCR beta chain was defined by its CDR3 amino acid sequence together with its V-gene family, and reads without a unique V-gene family were excluded. A later analysis removed over 500 highly shared, low-generation-probability nucleotide sequences to deal with suspected cross-contamination and a sequencing artifact. A later analysis calculated a clonal expansion index for each public chain from normalized within-repertoire ranks of inferred template counts. In a later analysis, generation probabilities were computed using a VDJ recombination model fitted to out-of-frame rearrangements, and the results were checked against IGoR. A later analysis scored TCR-TCR, TCR-HLA and TCR-CMV co-occurrence with hypergeometric tests, applying a repertoire-size bias correction to TCR pairs. A later analysis estimated false discovery rates by permuting HLA or CMV assignments 20 times. In a later analysis, co-occurring TCRs were grouped using DBSCAN, and TCRdist sequence similarity was added for clustering within HLA-allele-positive subsets. Repertoires with fewer than 30,000 or more than 120,000 public chains, plus five repertoires with anomalous nucleotide sharing, were excluded from co-occurrence clustering. TCRdb carries this immuneACCESS record with in-frame sequences only. Its versions omit some clonotypes, under half of them owing to an unresolved V gene in the studies checked, with the rest unexplained. That table supplies the V and J calls and clone size; D and trimming were determined from the DNA. The sample table contains approximately 100,000 clones; only one count was recorded for 60% to 85% of them. Roughly 10% of the sample lies in the top ten.

The entry originates in a study of cytomegalovirus exposure and HLA in healthy donors (dated by TCRdb to 2016 to 2017). With respect to the entire study: An earlier analysis of approximately 640 of the donors reported 250 to 300 Gb of sequence data and some 100 million unique TCR beta sequences from about 179 million T cells. Rather than drawing on any new phenotypic data, the later analysis identified candidate immune exposures from TCR beta sequences and the way those sequences occurred across donors. The number of donors typed differed by locus, with about 629-630 for A, B, C, DRB1 and DQB1, roughly 550 for DQA1, 600 to 610 for DPA1, and about 450 for DPB1. The study was designed to test whether signatures of past pathogen exposure could be identified by cataloging public T cell receptors. An earlier analysis of approximately 580 of the donors used high-throughput TCR beta sequencing to judge whether each TCR beta V gene segment behaved as functional or pseudogenic. Of the 300 to 450 genotyped donors, 65% to 90% were placed in the genetic ancestry cluster associated with self-reported Caucasian donors. High-throughput TCR immunosequencing, statistical association of individual TCRs with disease status, and machine learning were combined to predict cytomegalovirus infection status. The study used immunosequencing to profile the T cell repertoires of several hundred subjects and linked those repertoires to cytomegalovirus serostatus. HLA typing covered class I and class II loci at four-digit resolution. On average, around 200,000 unique TCR beta nucleotide sequences were sequenced per donor among 398 genotyped donors of the cohort, with roughly 19% of those sequences being non-productive. Along with the roughly 670-subject first cohort, a separate validation cohort of around 120 different subjects was used. In a later genetic analysis, genome-wide SNP genotypes for about 55% of the roughly 700 donors were used, and that subset was treated as a discovery cohort. Donor age, sex, ethnicity and CMV serostatus were collected together with the repertoire data. An early release that covered several hundred HLA-typed donors contained around 300 gigabases of sequencing data and around 85 million unique TCR sequences. In a later analysis, previously published TCR beta repertoires from several hundred donors were re-analyzed and high-resolution HLA genotyping was added so that TCR occurrence patterns could be studied. Because of strong linkage in the cohort, a handful of DR-DQ haplotypes were treated as single units for association and clustering. All discovery cohort repertoires had been generated using a single sequencing platform.

Broader findings and caveats from the paper: When HLA alleles, especially DR and DQ, strongly co-occurred, TCR associations were difficult to assign to individual alleles. A cluster of highly shared sequence variants was judged likely to be a technical artifact of the sequencing pipeline. The earlier analysis of about 600 of the donors excluded fewer than 20 rarely observed V segments, including chromosome 9 orphons, because counts were too low. Because HLA typing was unavailable for some donors at each locus, only the typed subset was used in association tests. A later analysis found that most CMV-associated TCR beta chains appeared HLA-restricted, with HLA associations seemingly driven largely by CMV exposure. Some IMGT-functional V segments, including TRBV6-2 and TRBV6-3, could not be told apart with the 87-base-pair reads, so those segments were excluded. Roughly uniform sequencing depth across donors was assumed in presence/absence analyses, although this assumption may not hold. Correlated functional status among segregating V segments might be attributable to linkage disequilibrium, but an unknown experimental factor could not be ruled out. Compared with the roughly 710-donor mean, donors in an Asian-associated ancestry cluster had fewer N-insertions in productive TCRs, according to a later genetic analysis. This cohort had only TCR beta chains sequenced, and the lack of alpha or paired-chain data limited which features could be detected. In a later analysis, around 17,000 TCR beta sequences were associated with specific HLA alleles at a false discovery rate of 0.05. The classifier was reported to diagnose cytomegalovirus status with high specificity and sensitivity in both the original cohort and the validation cohort. In a later analysis, HLA-associated TCR beta chains showed more clonal expansion and lower generation probabilities than non-associated chains that were equally common. In an earlier analysis of around 600 of the donors, most TCR beta V segments appeared in productive rearrangements about 87% or about 30% of the time, broadly matching IMGT annotations. A further reported finding was that TCR beta sequences accurately predicted the HLA-A and HLA-B alleles for most subjects in the first cohort. A later analysis reported that several top co-occurrence clusters appeared linked to parvovirus B19, influenza, CMV and Epstein-Barr virus. In the study, approximately 160 TCR beta chains were listed as associated with cytomegalovirus. The only immune exposure information available for the cohort was CMV serostatus. A few of the identified cytomegalovirus-associated TCR beta chains were confirmed in vitro to be specific for cytomegalovirus antigens. Most TCR sequences were seen in very few donors, while some public TCRs were found in many individuals. A later analysis found that TCR association rates varied across HLA loci, with DRB1 alleles showing the most associated TCRs and HLA-C alleles the fewest. The authors suggested that the approach could potentially be generalized to other disease states and immunological phenotypes. V-gene and J-gene trimming of TCR beta chains was associated with a missense DCLRE1C variant in a later genetic analysis, and the association was replicated in an independent cohort.

The cohort consisted of 650 to 850 healthy bone marrow donors. Cohort members were all nominally healthy when sampled, although unrecorded immune exposures were likely present. The donor tested CMV seronegative and was one of the 352 seronegative cohort members. Every donor gave a peripheral blood sample, and the peripheral blood mononuclear cells from that sample were used for TCR beta sequencing. Genomic DNA extraction from the blood cell samples was performed with the Qiagen DNeasy Blood Extraction Kit. The source is a man aged 45-60 years in good health and CMV-seronegative. This chain joins TRBV5-1 to TRBJ2-7; 12 bases in between match TRBD2. Input material: PBMCs. The CDR3 in this case is CASSLGTSGVTYEQYF. The sequenced DNA is TGCGCCAGCAGCTTGGGGACTAGCGGGGTAACCTACGAGCAGTACTTC.